Sequencing of this TCR beta chain was carried out in a study of regulatory T cells in long-lasting Graves disease. Study findings and constraints: Persistent disease was characterized by preferential usage of TRBV28, TRBJ1-2 and TRBJ2-5.

The ends lost 3 bases at V and 5 bases at J; junction bases unmatched: 4. Per the germline V gene, CDR1 is KGHSH and CDR2 is LQKENI. This CDR3 spans 15 amino acids. Libraries of TCR beta came from iRepertoire HTBI primers plus Arm-PCR of CDR3 regions. MiXCR, run by TCRdb on the multiplex PCR reads, gives a single entry per CDR3 protein. The sample lists 620,000 or so distinct CDR3 sequences; roughly 15% were seen once. Time point reported: newly diagnosed GD, antithyroid drugs for less than 3 months. Making the TCR library involved RNA that had been extracted from PBMCs. As concerns this clonotype: Its antigen is unknown.

The same sample was also studied in work on T cells in Graves' hyperthyroidism and ophthalmopathy. That work adds: HTBI primers drove first-round RT-PCR of the TCR CDR3.

The chain combines TRBV18 with TRBJ2-5, with 12 bases lining up with TRBD2. This sequence originates from a woman aged 30 to 39 with Graves disease. The specimen was peripheral blood mononuclear cells (PBMCs), collected at new diagnosis, from a patient treated with antithyroid drugs. For the CDR3, the DNA is TGTGCCAGCTCACCGACTAGCGGGAGAGGGGAGACCCAGTACTTC. Its translation: CASSPTSGRGETQYF. Drawing the rest from reference TRBV18 and TRBJ2-5, the complete variable domain is NAGVMQNPRHLVRRRGQEARLRCSPMKGHSHVYWYRQLPEEGLKFMVYLQKENIIDESGMPKERFSAEFPKEGPSILRIQQVVRGDSAAYFCASSPTSGRGETQYFGPGTRLLVL.